What follows are 8 T cell receptor beta chains derived from one specimen sequenced in a study of response to subunit inactivated influenza vaccine. Each CDR3 protein is one row after TCRdb ran MiXCR on the RT-PCR reads. The sample has about 700,000 distinct CDR3 sequences, 14% seen once. The sample in question was PBMCs from blood, obtained roughly 2 weeks before vaccination. Receptor source: a middle-aged man who received an inactivated influenza vaccine.

The rearrangement uses TRBV28 and TRBJ2-7; the D is unclear. V was cut by 5 bases and J by 0 bases, with 14 bases left in between. The CDR3 length is 15 residues. The germline gives CDR1 MDHEN, CDR2 SYDVKM. The CDR3: CASSLMTASSYEQYF. The CDR3 bases are TGTGCCAGCAGTCTCATGACGGCCAGCTCCTACGAGCAGTACTTC.

This clonotype was counted only a few times. The rearrangement joins TRBV9 to TRBJ1-1, with a weak D call TRBD1 (5 bases). V was pared by 2 bases and J by 4 bases, with 15 bases between. Germline-derived CDR1 and CDR2 are SGDLS and YYNGEE. The CDR3 runs to 15 residues. The CDR3 sequence is CASSVLESGGTEAFF. The DNA for the CDR3 is TGTGCCAGCAGCGTCCTGGAGTCCGGGGGCACTGAAGCTTTCTTT.

This clonotype turned up a few times. V usage is TRBV10-3 and J usage is TRBJ2-1; D is undetermined. V shed 3 bases and J shed 0 bases, with 9 bases lying between them. In germline, CDR1 is ENHRY, CDR2 SYGVKD. The CDR3 totals 15 residues. This CDR3 reads CAISESASSYNEQFF. In nucleotides, the CDR3 is TGTGCCATCAGTGAATCGGCCTCCTCCTACAATGAGCAGTTCTTC.

This clonotype appeared many times. The CDR3, as DNA: TGTGCCAGCAGCCCCCTTTTAGCGGGAGATGGTGAGCAGTACTTC. This sequence encodes CASSPLLAGDGEQYF. The chain carries TRBV9 and TRBJ2-7, with 9 bases fitting TRBD2. The V segment lost 4 bases and the J segment 7 bases; nucleotides outside the gene matches: 12. Germline-derived CDR1 and CDR2 are SGDLS and YYNGEE. The length of the CDR3 is 15 residues.

This rearrangement joins TRBV6-1 to TRBJ1-5, with D unclear. The germline V gene encodes CDR1 MNHNS and CDR2 SASEGT. This CDR3 spans 14 amino acids. The V gene lost 3 bases and the J gene lost 2 bases, with 8 bases spanning the gap. Written as DNA, the CDR3 is TGTGCCAGCAGTGACAGTCTGGGCAATCAGCCCCAGCATTTT. Its protein product is CASSDSLGNQPQHF.

CDR3 bases: TGTGCCAGCACTTGGGGGAATAGCAATCAGCCCCAGCATTTT. Its protein product is CASTWGNSNQPQHF. V usage is TRBV12-3 or TRBV12-4 and J usage is TRBJ1-5, with D tentatively TRBD1 (5 bases). Trimming cost V 7 bases and J 0 bases, with 10 bases left between them. This CDR3 is built from 14 residues.

The rearrangement uses TRBV6-2 or TRBV6-3 and TRBJ2-3; 8 bases are a match to TRBD2. This CDR3 contains 18 residues. Germline V gene lookup returns CDR1 MNHEY and CDR2 SVGEGT. Losses at the gene ends were 0 bases for V and 3 bases for J; bases not matched to a gene: 11. CDR3 coding DNA: TGTGCCAGCAGTTACTCGACTTGGGTAGCGGGAAGTACAGATACGCAGTATTTT. Residues: CASSYSTWVAGSTDTQYF.

V is TRBV27 and J is TRBJ2-5; TRBD2 matches at 8 bases. The ends lost 8 bases at V and 5 bases at J; junction bases unmatched: 10. The CDR3 extends over 14 amino acids. Per germline, CDR1 MNHEY and CDR2 SMNVEV (reference sequence). The CDR3 is CASGKRGGPETQYF. The CDR3 coding sequence is TGTGCCAGCGGAAAACGCGGGGGGCCGGAGACCCAGTACTTC.